This T cell receptor beta chain stems from a study of blood T cell repertoires in COVID-19. Study details: Collection of acute and convalescent COVID-19 samples took place in the United States, Italy and Spain. PBMCs, B-cell-depleted T cells, or T cells provided the cDNA or gDNA that made up the material.

Per the original methods: Amplification of reference gene primers was used by the study to estimate nucleated cell counts. Libraries were prepared by immunoSEQ multiplex PCR; TCRdb keeps only in-frame clonotypes and omits some of them. V, J and clone size are taken as reported in that table, and D and trimming were inferred from the DNA itself. The sample consists of roughly 300,000 clones, roughly 85% of them appearing once. CDR1 is LNHDA and CDR2 is SQIVND in the germline V gene (reference sequence). After removal of 5 bases from V and 7 bases from J, the junction contained 9 bases not matched to a gene. This CDR3 contains 16 residues.

The source material was peripheral blood. This chain connects TRBV19 to TRBJ2-1, with TRBD2 matching over 12 bases. This TCR was recovered from a woman between 50 and 59 years old who had recovered from COVID-19. As DNA, the CDR3 is TGTGCCAGTAGTCAACTCCGGACTAGCGGGACAAATGAGCAGTTCTTC. This encodes CASSQLRTSGTNEQFF.